Presented here are 20 T cell receptor beta chains from one specimen sequenced in a study of OX40 agonist ivuxolimab in advanced cancers. TCRdb's table, derived via immunoSEQ multiplex PCR, lists solely in-frame clones and lacks some. The data show roughly 51,000 clones, 88% seen once. The material sequenced was CD4+ or CD8+ T cells sorted from blood, taken in a trial of the OX40 agonist ivuxolimab. Source of these receptors: an adult with an advanced solid tumor such as melanoma, head and neck, liver or kidney cancer.

The chain couples TRBV11-3 to TRBJ2-3; the D gene could be TRBD1 or TRBD2 (5 bases each). The germline V gene has CDR1 SGHNT and CDR2 YENEEA. V lost 1 base and J 2 bases, leaving 10 bases between the germline ends. The CDR3 spans 15 residues. CDR3 sequence reads: CASSLAGTNTDTQYF. The CDR3 DNA sequence: TGTGCCAGCAGCTTAGCCGGGACCAACACAGATACGCAGTATTTT.

The J gene is TRBJ2-7, the V gene TRBV19; D uncertain. The ends were cut back, 4 bases at V and 3 bases at J, with 4 bases in the middle. The germline gives CDR1 LNHDA, CDR2 SQIVND (reference sequence). The CDR3 sequence is 11 residues long. The CDR3 bases are TGTGCCAGTAGTACCTACTACGAGCAGTACTTC. This sequence encodes CASSTYYEQYF.

This chain joins TRBV7-9 and TRBJ2-7; perhaps D is TRBD1 or TRBD2 (5 bases each). The CDR3 covers 13 residues. CDR1 SEHNR and CDR2 FQNEAQ come from the germline V gene (reference sequence). Trimming pared 3 bases from V and 0 bases from J, leaving 6 bases between. CDR3 sequence (DNA): TGTGCCAGCAGCTTGAGGGGCTCCTACGAGCAGTACTTC. It codes for CASSLRGSYEQYF.

This chain joins TRBV7-2 and TRBJ2-5; 8 nucleotides agree with TRBD2. Germline CDR1 reads SGHTA; CDR2 reads FQGNSA. The length of the CDR3 is 15 residues. V was clipped by 2 bases and J by 1 base; unmatched bases: 3. CDR3 in DNA: TGTGCCAGCAGCTTATATACTAGCGGCCAAGAGACCCAGTACTTC. Translating gives CASSLYTSGQETQYF.

The J gene is TRBJ2-5, the V gene TRBV19, with no clear D. V lost 4 bases and J 0 bases, leaving 12 bases between the germline ends. In germline, CDR1 is LNHDA, CDR2 SQIVND (reference sequence). The CDR3 extends over 15 amino acids. CDR3 sequence (DNA): TGTGCCAGTAGTAGTCTAGTCTCAAACCAAGAGACCCAGTACTTC. Translation: CASSSLVSNQETQYF.

This clone has just one count. The gene calls are TRBV9 and TRBJ2-3; D tentatively fits TRBD1 or TRBD2 (5 bases each). V shed 3 bases and J shed 2 bases, with 13 bases lying between them. There are 15 residues in the CDR3. Germline CDR1 reads SGDLS; CDR2 reads YYNGEE. The CDR3 region is CASSARDGPTDTQYF. The DNA of the CDR3 is TGTGCCAGCAGCGCCCGGGACGGACCCACAGATACGCAGTATTTT.

This clone was seen only once. This rearrangement joins TRBV30 to TRBJ2-7; a weak D match, TRBD2 (6 bases). V was cut by 0 bases and J by 6 bases, with 12 bases left in between. The CDR3 is made up of 13 amino acids. Germline CDR1 reads GTSNPN; CDR2 reads SVGIG (reference sequence). CDR3 nucleotide sequence: TGTGCCTGGAGTGTAGCTCTGGGAGGCGAGCAGTACTTC. It specifies CAWSVALGGEQYF.

This chain uses TRBV30 with TRBJ1-1, with a weak D call TRBD1 (6 bases). CDR3 length equals 13 residues. With 7 bases removed from V and 0 bases from J, the gap between germline ends came to 12 bases. Germline assignment: CDR1 GTSNPN and CDR2 SVGIG (reference sequence). Here the CDR3 reads CAYSTGMNTEAFF. CDR3 nucleotide sequence: TGTGCCTACTCGACAGGAATGAACACTGAAGCTTTCTTT. Full variable domain (outside the CDR3, taken from reference TRBV30 and TRBJ1-1): SQTIHQWPATLVQPVGSPLSLECTVEGTSNPNLYWYRQAAGRGLQLLFYSVGIGQISSEVPQNLSASRPQDRQFILSSKKLLLSDSGFYLCAYSTGMNTEAFFGQGTRLTVV.

The CDR3 reads CASSLATGNYEQYF. The CDR3 region has the DNA TGTGCCAGCAGCTTGGCAACCGGGAACTACGAGCAGTACTTC. V and J are TRBV5-4 and TRBJ2-7, with D maybe TRBD2 (5 bases). Trimming removed 0 bases at V and 3 bases at J, with 10 bases between. The CDR3 has 14 amino acids. Germline V CDR1 and CDR2: SGHNT, YYREEE (reference sequence).

V usage is TRBV21-1 and J usage is TRBJ2-7. TRBV21-1 is flagged as a pseudogene. CDR3 length: 12 amino acids. CDR3 sequence reads: CASSKKSGEQYV. CDR3 DNA sequence: TGTGCCAGCAGCAAAAAGTCCGGCGAGCAGTACGTC.

The rearrangement joins TRBV28 to TRBJ2-3; D unclear. V dropped 7 bases and J dropped 0 bases, with 14 bases sitting between them. CDR1 and CDR2 from the germline V gene are MDHEN and SYDVKM. This CDR3 is built from 15 residues. CDR3 protein: CASMVSAASTDTQYF. CDR3 bases: TGTGCCAGCATGGTTTCGGCAGCTAGCACAGATACGCAGTATTTT.

The rearrangement links TRBV7-9 to TRBJ2-3; D might be TRBD2 (5 bases). This CDR3 is built from 11 residues. The V and J ends lost 6 bases and 7 bases respectively, with 8 bases between them. In germline, CDR1 is SEHNR, CDR2 FQNEAQ (reference sequence). In DNA form, the CDR3 reads TGTGCCAGCAGGGGAGCTTATACGCAGTATTTT. Translation: CASRGAYTQYF.

This clone was seen a few times. The chain links TRBV9 to TRBJ1-1; D gene uncertain. CDR1 and CDR2 (germline): SGDLS, YYNGEE. V was shortened by 4 bases and J by 3 bases, with 13 bases between the two germline ends. The CDR3 length is 14 residues. This CDR3 reads CASSPWGDDTEAFF. The CDR3 nucleotides are TGTGCCAGCAGCCCCTGGGGTGATGACACTGAAGCTTTCTTT.

The chain combines TRBV5-4 with TRBJ1-4; D is perhaps TRBD1 (6 bases). The CDR3 totals 16 residues. The V end lost 9 bases, the J end lost 0 bases, and 18 bases lay between the germline ends. CDR1 and CDR2 (germline): SGHNT, YYREEE (reference sequence). The CDR3 here is CAIFRDMSSTNEKLFF. The CDR3 DNA sequence: TGTGCCATTTTCCGGGACATGTCCTCAACTAATGAAAAACTGTTTTTT. Filled out from reference TRBV5-4 and TRBJ1-4, the complete variable domain reads ETGVTQSPTHLIKTRGQQVTLRCSSQSGHNTVSWYQQALGQGPQFIFQYYREEENGRGNFPPRFSGLQFPNYSSELNVNALELDDSALYLCAIFRDMSSTNEKLFFGSGTQLSVL.

V is TRBV27 and J is TRBJ1-6, with 12 bases matching TRBD1. The germline gives CDR1 MNHEY, CDR2 SMNVEV (reference sequence). The CDR3 is 18 amino acids. V trimming: 2 bases; J trimming: 7 bases; junction bases outside the gene matches: 9. CDR3 protein: CASSLGTGGWTLNSPLHF. The CDR3 bases are TGTGCCAGCAGTTTAGGGACAGGGGGCTGGACGCTAAATTCACCCCTCCACTTT.

The chain recombines TRBV9 with TRBJ2-6; D is unclear. Germline CDR1 and CDR2: SGDLS and YYNGEE. The CDR3 sequence is 16 residues long. V was shortened by 0 bases and J by 0 bases, with 7 bases between the two germline ends. The CDR3 loop is CASSVGLSSGANVLTF. CDR3 bases: TGTGCCAGCAGCGTAGGATTGAGCTCTGGGGCCAACGTCCTGACTTTC.

V and J are TRBV7-6 and TRBJ1-4; TRBD1 is a possible D gene (6 bases). Looked up from germline, CDR1 is SGHVS and CDR2 is FNYEAQ. This CDR3 region has 16 residues. Trimming stripped 2 bases from V and 6 bases from J, with 16 bases between. CDR3 protein: CASSLLPWSGDEKLFF. CDR3 DNA sequence: TGTGCCAGCAGCTTACTCCCTTGGTCAGGGGATGAAAAACTGTTTTTT.

The gene calls are TRBV6-5 and TRBJ2-7; tentative D call: TRBD1 (5 bases). CDR3 length equals 12 residues. V lost 0 bases to trimming and J lost 6 bases, with 6 bases between them. Germline V gene lookup returns CDR1 MNHEY and CDR2 SVGAGI. CDR3 sequence reads: CASSYSGVEQYF. The CDR3 nucleotides read TGTGCCAGCAGTTACTCAGGGGTCGAGCAGTACTTC.

J is TRBJ2-7 and V is TRBV5-6; D possibly corresponds to TRBD1 (6 bases). This CDR3 contains 14 residues. CDR1 and CDR2 (germline): SGHDT, YYEEEE. Between the trimmed V and J ends, which lost 4 bases and 4 bases, there was a span of 15 bases. CDR3 residues: CASSSWTALYEQYF. The CDR3 coding sequence is TGTGCCAGCAGCAGCTGGACAGCCCTATACGAGCAGTACTTC.

V and J are TRBV27 and TRBJ1-5; D not resolved. The V gene lost 5 bases and the J gene lost 1 base, with 9 bases spanning the gap. Germline V gives CDR1 MNHEY, CDR2 SMNVEV (reference sequence). The CDR3 loop spans 14 amino acids. The CDR3 loop reads CASSRLGSNQPQHF. The CDR3 DNA sequence: TGTGCCAGCAGTAGATTGGGAAGCAATCAGCCCCAGCATTTT.